Listed here is a single TCR beta chain. What it binds is unknown. Clones were sequenced by immunoSEQ multiplex PCR, and TCRdb holds only the in-frame ones, with some missing. The sample holds about 130,000 clones, around four fifths seen once. The data belong to a study of cytotoxic CD8 clonotypes in ibrutinib-treated CLL. Study overall: The patients comprised approximately ten relapsed/refractory and 15 treatment-naive cases, 17 to 18 IGHV unmutated. By median roughly 74 months, approximately twelve had progressed and roughly 15 stayed remitted; responses had been 2 complete and roughly 25 partial. Study results and caveats: Public clonotypes, found uncommonly, either contracted or stayed stable on treatment.

This TCR derives from a human donor with chronic lymphocytic leukemia. The input for sequencing was PBMCs, taken after 24 months of ibrutinib treatment.

This CDR3 reads CASSPGDGGPLFF. For the CDR3, the DNA is TGTGCCAGCTCACCGGGGGACGGCGGCCCACTGTTTTTT. V gene TRBV18 combines with J gene TRBJ1-4, with D perhaps matching TRBD1 (5 bases). The CDR3 loop spans 13 amino acids. Germline lookup yields CDR1 KGHSH and CDR2 LQKENI. V was pared by 3 bases and J by 13 bases, with 15 bases between.